This record covers a single T cell receptor beta chain. The antigen is undetermined. Investigators profiled TCR beta VDJ and CDR3 from genomic DNA template. TCRdb recomputed calls from the reads with MiXCR, one row per CDR3 protein. The sample lists roughly 170,000 distinct CDR3 sequences, around 60% seen once, with about 48% in the top ten. The entry originates in a study of CD8+CD57+ T cells in acquired aplastic anemia. Study background: DNA per sorted CD4+ or CD8+ sample ranged 0.2 to 27.4 ug, averaging roughly 3.5 ug. CD4+ cell libraries from healthy donors averaged approximately 9.9 million reads. Study observations and caveats: Comparison of patients with controls identified around 31 shared CD8+ CDR3 sequences.

The CDR3 loop spans 14 amino acids. Germline V gene sequence: CDR1 ENHRY, CDR2 SYGVKD. The V gene lost 10 bases and the J gene lost 5 bases, with 17 bases spanning the gap. Material: sorted CD4+, CD8+, or CD8+CD57+ T cells (not recorded which) from PBMCs. J is TRBJ2-2 and V is TRBV10-3; TRBD1 or TRBD2 may be the D gene (7 bases each). This sequence was found in a human donor in good health. The CDR3 DNA follows: TGTGCCACCAGGGGGGCGGGGGCGACCGGGGAGCTGTTTTTT. It is translated as CATRGAGATGELFF.